This is a list of T cell receptor beta chains from one sample in a study of shared T cell receptors in the human thymus. Clones were sequenced by immunoSEQ multiplex PCR, and TCRdb holds only the in-frame ones, with some missing. Of 500,000 to 750,000 clones in the sample, roughly 88% were seen once. These same records also appear under a second study, on human thymus T cells.

Sequenced material: thymocytes. These receptors were obtained from a boy under two years old with a congenital heart defect. The CDR3 runs from the conserved cysteine through the conserved F or W. The order of the fields is clone size, CDR3 length, V gene, D gene, J gene, CDR3 protein, CDR3 DNA. D genes are given only for firm matches. The size entry is marked missing in some rows and otherwise reads once, few, many or a size class.

clone_size: .; cdr3_length: 16; v_call: TRBV27; d_call: .; j_call: TRBJ1-2; cdr3_aa: CASSLEGHSGGNGYTF; cdr3_nt: TGTGCCAGCAGTTTGGAGGGCCACAGTGGGGGTAATGGCTACACCTTC
clone_size: once; cdr3_length: 14; v_call: TRBV19; d_call: .; j_call: TRBJ1-2; cdr3_aa: CASSIVGVWRGYTF; cdr3_nt: TGTGCCAGTAGTATAGTCGGGGTTTGGCGTGGCTACACCTTC
clone_size: .; cdr3_length: 17; v_call: TRBV15; d_call: TRBD2; j_call: TRBJ2-7; cdr3_aa: CATSRENGLAGTYEQYF; cdr3_nt: TGTGCCACCAGCAGAGAAAATGGACTAGCGGGAACCTACGAGCAGTACTTC
clone_size: .; cdr3_length: 13; v_call: TRBV4-3; d_call: .; j_call: TRBJ2-5; cdr3_aa: CASSQGAAETQYF; cdr3_nt: TGCGCCAGCAGCCAGGGGGCAGCAGAGACCCAGTACTTC
clone_size: .; cdr3_length: 18; v_call: TRBV7-2; d_call: TRBD2; j_call: TRBJ2-1; cdr3_aa: CASSLGVAGAPFGNEQFF; cdr3_nt: TGTGCCAGCAGCTTAGGGGTAGCGGGAGCTCCTTTCGGCAATGAGCAGTTCTTC
clone_size: .; cdr3_length: 16; v_call: TRBV5-1; d_call: .; j_call: TRBJ1-6; cdr3_aa: CASSLGRRTYNSPLHF; cdr3_nt: TGCGCCAGCAGCTTGGGTCGGAGAACCTATAATTCACCCCTCCACTTT
clone_size: .; cdr3_length: 14; v_call: TRBV4-2; d_call: .; j_call: TRBJ2-7; cdr3_aa: CASSQGGPTYEQYF; cdr3_nt: TGTGCCAGCAGCCAAGGAGGGCCCACCTACGAGCAGTACTTC
clone_size: once; cdr3_length: 15; v_call: TRBV28; d_call: .; j_call: TRBJ1-2; cdr3_aa: CASSPTPYNYGGYTF; cdr3_nt: TGTGCCAGCAGTCCCACCCCATATAACTATGGTGGCTACACCTTC
clone_size: .; cdr3_length: 15; v_call: TRBV2; d_call: TRBD2; j_call: TRBJ2-1; cdr3_aa: CASSALSGRRNEQFF; cdr3_nt: TGTGCCAGCAGTGCCCTTAGCGGGAGGCGGAATGAGCAGTTCTTC
clone_size: .; cdr3_length: 11; v_call: TRBV2; d_call: .; j_call: TRBJ2-7; cdr3_aa: CATRDSYEQYF; cdr3_nt: TGTGCCACCCGGGACTCCTACGAGCAGTACTTC
clone_size: .; cdr3_length: 14; v_call: TRBV4-3; d_call: TRBD1; j_call: TRBJ2-3; cdr3_aa: CASSPGDRADTQYF; cdr3_nt: TGCGCCAGCAGCCCAGGGGACAGGGCAGATACGCAGTATTTT
clone_size: .; cdr3_length: 17; v_call: TRBV15; d_call: .; j_call: TRBJ2-1; cdr3_aa: CATSPPPTGISYNEQFF; cdr3_nt: TGTGCCACCAGCCCCCCCCCTACCGGTATCTCCTACAATGAGCAGTTCTTC
clone_size: .; cdr3_length: 20; v_call: TRBV12-2; d_call: .; j_call: TRBJ1-3; cdr3_aa: CASRLGYGRPGALSGNTIYF; cdr3_nt: TGTGCAAGTCGCTTGGGTTACGGGAGGCCGGGGGCTCTCTCTGGAAACACCATATATTTT
clone_size: .; cdr3_length: 16; v_call: TRBV30; d_call: TRBD2; j_call: TRBJ2-6; cdr3_aa: CACTLAGSSGANVLTF; cdr3_nt: TGTGCCTGCACGCTAGCGGGGTCCTCTGGGGCCAACGTCCTGACTTTC
clone_size: few; cdr3_length: 14; v_call: TRBV5-6; d_call: TRBD1; j_call: TRBJ2-7; cdr3_aa: CASSTTGNRYEQYF; cdr3_nt: TGTGCCAGCAGCACGACAGGGAATCGTTACGAGCAGTACTTC
clone_size: .; cdr3_length: 17; v_call: TRBV27; d_call: TRBD2; j_call: TRBJ2-7; cdr3_aa: CASSTCKPGLAGLEQYF; cdr3_nt: TGTGCCAGCAGTACCTGCAAACCGGGACTAGCGGGACTCGAGCAGTACTTC
clone_size: .; cdr3_length: 16; v_call: TRBV19; d_call: .; j_call: TRBJ2-5; cdr3_aa: CASSINWGGRQETQYF; cdr3_nt: TGTGCCAGTAGTATTAATTGGGGGGGCCGCCAAGAGACCCAGTACTTC
clone_size: .; cdr3_length: 17; v_call: TRBV4-1; d_call: TRBD2; j_call: TRBJ2-2; cdr3_aa: CASSRILAGAPTGELFF; cdr3_nt: TGCGCCAGCAGCCGCATACTAGCGGGAGCCCCCACCGGGGAGCTGTTTTTT
clone_size: .; cdr3_length: 11; v_call: TRBV18; d_call: .; j_call: TRBJ2-1; cdr3_aa: CASSPRNEQFF; cdr3_nt: TGTGCCAGCTCACCGAGGAATGAGCAGTTCTTC
clone_size: once; cdr3_length: 14; v_call: TRBV30; d_call: .; j_call: TRBJ1-1; cdr3_aa: CAWKFKAGPTEAFF; cdr3_nt: TGTGCCTGGAAATTTAAGGCTGGGCCCACTGAAGCTTTCTTT
clone_size: .; cdr3_length: 15; v_call: TRBV15; d_call: .; j_call: TRBJ1-2; cdr3_aa: CATSTRSYPIYGYTF; cdr3_nt: TGTGCCACCAGCACCCGGAGCTACCCCATCTACGGCTACACCTTC
clone_size: .; cdr3_length: 15; v_call: TRBV7-8; d_call: TRBD1; j_call: TRBJ2-7; cdr3_aa: CASSATRTGGYEQYF; cdr3_nt: TGTGCCAGCAGCGCCACCAGGACAGGGGGCTACGAGCAGTACTTC
clone_size: few; cdr3_length: 15; v_call: TRBV4-2; d_call: TRBD1; j_call: TRBJ2-2; cdr3_aa: CASSQEQGAGGELFF; cdr3_nt: TGTGCCAGCAGCCAAGAGCAGGGGGCGGGCGGGGAGCTGTTTTTT
clone_size: .; cdr3_length: 15; v_call: TRBV2; d_call: .; j_call: TRBJ2-2; cdr3_aa: CASSEEQLDTGELFF; cdr3_nt: TGTGCCAGCAGTGAAGAACAGTTGGACACCGGGGAGCTGTTTTTT
clone_size: .; cdr3_length: 16; v_call: TRBV27; d_call: TRBD1; j_call: TRBJ2-2; cdr3_aa: CASSLFGDRGAGELFF; cdr3_nt: TGTGCCAGCAGTTTATTTGGGGACAGGGGGGCCGGGGAGCTGTTTTTT
clone_size: once; cdr3_length: 15; v_call: TRBV11-2; d_call: TRBD2; j_call: TRBJ2-7; cdr3_aa: CASSFLAGGSYEQYF; cdr3_nt: TGTGCCAGCAGCTTTTTAGCGGGTGGTTCCTACGAGCAGTACTTC
clone_size: few; cdr3_length: 15; v_call: TRBV4-3; d_call: .; j_call: TRBJ1-4; cdr3_aa: CASSLEFPGAEKLFF; cdr3_nt: TGCGCCAGCAGCCTCGAATTCCCTGGGGCTGAAAAACTGTTTTTT
clone_size: .; cdr3_length: 13; v_call: TRBV7-8; d_call: .; j_call: TRBJ2-3; cdr3_aa: CASTQEEKDTQYF; cdr3_nt: TGTGCCAGCACCCAGGAGGAGAAAGATACGCAGTATTTT
clone_size: .; cdr3_length: 13; v_call: TRBV14; d_call: .; j_call: TRBJ2-5; cdr3_aa: CASSQARSETQYF; cdr3_nt: TGTGCCAGCAGCCAAGCACGGTCGGAGACCCAGTACTTC
clone_size: .; cdr3_length: 12; v_call: TRBV18; d_call: .; j_call: TRBJ2-3; cdr3_aa: CATGQQGNTQYF; cdr3_nt: TGTGCCACTGGGCAACAGGGAAATACGCAGTATTTT
clone_size: .; cdr3_length: 12; v_call: TRBV28; d_call: .; j_call: TRBJ2-5; cdr3_aa: CASSLYRRAQYF; cdr3_nt: TGTGCCAGCAGTTTGTATCGGCGGGCCCAGTACTTC
clone_size: .; cdr3_length: 15; v_call: TRBV5-1; d_call: TRBD2; j_call: TRBJ2-1; cdr3_aa: CASSLLLAGGNEQFF; cdr3_nt: TGCGCCAGCAGCTTGCTTCTAGCGGGAGGGAATGAGCAGTTCTTC
clone_size: .; cdr3_length: 18; v_call: TRBV29-1; d_call: .; j_call: TRBJ2-2; cdr3_aa: CSVEDRPGSGANTGELFF; cdr3_nt: TGCAGCGTTGAAGATCGCCCGGGGTCAGGCGCGAACACCGGGGAGCTGTTTTTT
clone_size: .; cdr3_length: 14; v_call: TRBV2; d_call: TRBD1; j_call: TRBJ2-1; cdr3_aa: CASTRTGAVNEQFF; cdr3_nt: TGTGCCAGCACTCGGACAGGGGCAGTTAATGAGCAGTTCTTC
clone_size: .; cdr3_length: 14; v_call: TRBV5-6; d_call: .; j_call: TRBJ1-2; cdr3_aa: CASSLGGDELSYTF; cdr3_nt: TGTGCCAGCAGCTTGGGGGGCGACGAGCTAAGCTACACCTTC
clone_size: .; cdr3_length: 15; v_call: TRBV6-5; d_call: TRBD1; j_call: TRBJ1-2; cdr3_aa: CASSPDRGTNYGYTF; cdr3_nt: TGTGCCAGCAGCCCTGACAGGGGCACTAACTATGGCTACACCTTC
clone_size: .; cdr3_length: 15; v_call: TRBV7-6; d_call: .; j_call: TRBJ1-1; cdr3_aa: CASSLSPEGNTEAFF; cdr3_nt: TGTGCCAGCAGCTTATCTCCGGAGGGGAACACTGAAGCTTTCTTT
clone_size: once; cdr3_length: 15; v_call: TRBV10-1; d_call: TRBD2; j_call: TRBJ2-7; cdr3_aa: CASSERLAGTGEQYF; cdr3_nt: TGCGCCAGCAGTGAGAGGCTAGCGGGGACGGGGGAGCAGTACTTC
clone_size: few; cdr3_length: 13; v_call: TRBV5-6; d_call: TRBD2; j_call: TRBJ2-4; cdr3_aa: CASRLAGGNIQYF; cdr3_nt: TGTGCCAGCAGACTAGCGGGAGGAAACATTCAGTACTTC
clone_size: .; cdr3_length: 14; v_call: TRBV14; d_call: .; j_call: TRBJ2-5; cdr3_aa: CASSPILGRETQYF; cdr3_nt: TGTGCCAGCAGCCCGATTCTGGGGAGGGAGACCCAGTACTTC
clone_size: .; cdr3_length: 15; v_call: TRBV7-9; d_call: TRBD1; j_call: TRBJ2-2; cdr3_aa: CASSSRQGNTGELFF; cdr3_nt: TGTGCCAGCAGCTCAAGACAGGGGAACACCGGGGAGCTGTTTTTT
clone_size: .; cdr3_length: 16; v_call: TRBV27; d_call: TRBD2; j_call: TRBJ2-1; cdr3_aa: CASSLGGLAYINEQFF; cdr3_nt: TGTGCCAGCAGTTTAGGGGGACTAGCGTACATCAATGAGCAGTTCTTC
clone_size: .; cdr3_length: 14; v_call: TRBV14; d_call: TRBD1; j_call: TRBJ1-4; cdr3_aa: CASSQGGTDEKLFF; cdr3_nt: TGTGCCAGCAGCCAAGGTGGGACAGATGAAAAACTGTTTTTT
clone_size: once; cdr3_length: 17; v_call: TRBV28; d_call: .; j_call: TRBJ2-2; cdr3_aa: CASSSPAMGGNTGELFF; cdr3_nt: TGTGCCAGCAGTTCGCCGGCCATGGGAGGGAACACCGGGGAGCTGTTTTTT
clone_size: .; cdr3_length: 13; v_call: TRBV13; d_call: .; j_call: TRBJ2-7; cdr3_aa: CASSSDRNYEQYF; cdr3_nt: TGTGCCAGCAGCTCCGACAGGAACTACGAGCAGTACTTC